This T cell receptor beta chain was captured by sequencing in a study of blood T cell repertoires in COVID-19. Sequencing was performed with immunoSEQ multiplex PCR; in TCRdb, only in-frame clones are kept and a portion is missing. The sample shows under 300,000 clones, around nine tenths of them seen only once. The CDR3 is 15 residues long. Trimming took off 0 bases at V and 3 bases at J, with 10 bases between the two ends. Germline V CDR1 and CDR2: SGHRS, YFSETQ. The clonotype comes from a woman in her sixties or seventies with active or convalescent COVID-19. The chain joins TRBV5-1 to TRBJ1-5; D remains unclear. Specimen: peripheral blood. The CDR3 sequence: CASSLDTELNQPQHF. The CDR3 DNA sequence: TGCGCCAGCAGCTTGGACACAGAGCTCAATCAGCCCCAGCATTTT.